The 10 T cell receptor beta chains listed next were all sequenced from one sample in a study of identical twins. TCRdb ran MiXCR on the 5' RACE reads and lists one entry per CDR3 protein. The data hold roughly 500,000 distinct CDR3 sequences, with 22% observed a single time. These data also featured in a second study, about T cells expressing NK-cell markers.

The sequenced sample was CD4+ T cells sorted from blood. These TCRs come from a woman between 18 and 29 years old in good health.

The sample holds a few counts of this clonotype. The genes are TRBV20-1 and TRBJ2-1, with D unclear. The germline V gene encodes CDR1 DFQATT and CDR2 SNEGSKA (reference sequence). Deletions cut 4 bases from V and 5 bases from J, with 12 bases between. The CDR3 covers 13 residues. CDR3 region: CSAIEPNHNEQFF. CDR3 DNA: TGCAGTGCTATTGAACCCAACCACAATGAGCAGTTCTTC.

In this sample, this clonotype turned up a few times. This sequence joins TRBV20-1 and TRBJ2-5; 7 bases line up with TRBD2. Trimming cost V 1 base and J 4 bases; bases outside gene matches: 9. This CDR3 is built from 15 residues. CDR1 DFQATT and CDR2 SNEGSKA come from the germline V gene (reference sequence). CDR3 sequence reads: CSARVLAATGETQYF. The CDR3 nucleotides read TGCAGTGCTAGAGTCCTAGCGGCGACTGGAGAGACCCAGTACTTC.

The chain combines TRBV7-9 with TRBJ1-2, with unresolved D. CDR1 and CDR2 (germline): SEHNR, FQNEAQ (reference sequence). The CDR3 has 13 amino acids. V lost 5 bases and J lost 8, with 15 bases in between. The CDR3 loop is CASSQVGVRGYTF. CDR3 coding DNA: TGTGCCAGCAGCCAAGTTGGAGTGCGAGGCTACACCTTC.

The rearrangement joins TRBV18 to TRBJ2-7; 8 positions agree with TRBD1. V dropped 4 bases and J dropped 9; count of bases not matched to a gene: 5. Germline V CDR1 and CDR2: KGHSH, LQKENI. This CDR3 contains 12 residues. The CDR3 sequence: CASSRQTGGQYF. The DNA for the CDR3 is TGTGCCAGCTCACGTCAAACAGGGGGGCAGTACTTC.

The CDR3 coding sequence is TGTGCCAGCAGCTTAACACAGCACACCGGGGAGCTGTTTTTT. The encoded protein is CASSLTQHTGELFF. The chain has TRBV7-3 and TRBJ2-2; D not certain. The length of the CDR3 is 14 residues. V was shortened by 0 bases and J by 3 bases, with 5 bases between the two germline ends. The germline V gene has CDR1 SGHTA and CDR2 FQGTGA.

The chain has TRBV6-1 and TRBJ2-3; 7 bases are a match to TRBD1. CDR1 is MNHNS, CDR2 SASEGT, per germline. V shed 6 bases, J shed 3 bases, and the junction held 3 bases outside the gene matches. CDR3 length equals 13 residues. CDR3 amino acids: CASSGTDTDTQYF. The CDR3, as DNA: TGTGCCAGCAGCGGGACAGATACAGATACGCAGTATTTT.

This clonotype was picked up many times. The CDR3 loop reads CASMDPSDSGNTIYF. The CDR3 DNA reads TGCGCCAGCATGGATCCCTCCGATTCTGGAAACACCATATATTTT. This chain connects TRBV5-1 to TRBJ1-3; no clear D gene. This CDR3 has 15 amino acids. Between the trimmed V and J ends, which lost 6 bases and 1 base, there was a span of 14 bases. Germline V gives CDR1 SGHRS, CDR2 YFSETQ. Looking up the rest from reference TRBV5-1 and TRBJ1-3 gives the full variable domain: KAGVTQTPRYLIKTRGQQVTLSCSPISGHRSVSWYQQTPGQGLQFLFEYFSETQRNKGNFPGRFSGRQFSNSRSEMNVSTLELGDSALYLCASMDPSDSGNTIYFGEGSWLTVV.

This clonotype has more than one count but fewer than ten. This chain joins TRBV20-1 and TRBJ2-3; the D gene could be TRBD1 or TRBD2 (6 bases each). V was shortened by 0 bases and J by 2 bases, with 12 bases between the two germline ends. This CDR3 is 15 amino acids long. CDR1 is DFQATT, CDR2 SNEGSKA, per germline (reference sequence). The CDR3 region is CSARDGGGNTDTQYF. Written as DNA, the CDR3 is TGCAGTGCTAGAGATGGGGGCGGGAACACAGATACGCAGTATTTT.

This clonotype was seen only a few times. The chain carries TRBV6-2 or TRBV6-3 and TRBJ2-7, with TRBD2 matching over 7 bases. The CDR3 sequence is 16 residues long. CDR1 and CDR2 from the germline V gene are MNHEY and SVGEGT. After removal of 0 bases from V and 7 bases from J, the junction contained 12 bases not matched to a gene. CDR3 loop: CASSYSKVSGSEEQYF. The DNA of the CDR3 is TGTGCCAGCAGTTACTCGAAGGTTAGCGGGTCGGAAGAGCAGTACTTC.

DNA for the CDR3: TGTGCCAGCAGTTTATTCGCGGGGGGTTCCCAAGAGACCCAGTACTTC. Amino acids: CASSLFAGGSQETQYF. The chain joins TRBV27 to TRBJ2-5, with 8 nucleotides matching TRBD2. Germline CDR1 is MNHEY and CDR2 is SMNVEV (reference sequence). There are 16 residues in the CDR3. The V segment lost 1 base and the J segment 1 base; nucleotides outside the gene matches: 5.